This entry is about one T cell receptor (beta chain). The sample is drawn from a study of blood T cell repertoires in COVID-19. V was clipped by 4 bases and J by 0 bases; unmatched bases: 15. Germline V gene data show CDR1 as SGHRS and CDR2 as YFSETQ. The CDR3 has 19 amino acids. Libraries were prepared by immunoSEQ multiplex PCR; TCRdb keeps only in-frame clonotypes and omits some of them. Of tens of thousands of clones listed, 87% are singletons. The sample was peripheral blood. This rearrangement joins TRBV5-1 to TRBJ2-1, with TRBD2 matching over 8 bases. The receptor's source is a man between 40 and 49 years old with COVID-19, enrolled during active disease. CDR3 sequence (DNA): TGCGCCAGCAGCCCGGAGGGACTAGAGACTCCCAGCTCCTACAATGAGCAGTTCTTC. Translation gives CASSPEGLETPSSYNEQFF.